This T cell receptor beta chain appears in the sequencing data of a study of blood T cell repertoires in COVID-19 (dated by TCRdb to 2020 to 2021). Broadly, across the study: Collaborator samples came from the United States, Italy and Spain and covered acute and convalescent phases of COVID-19. The material from the prospective study consisted of cDNA or gDNA derived from T cells, B-cell-depleted T cells, or PBMCs. The dataset comprised deeply sampled blood TCRbeta repertoires from subjects exposed to, actively infected with, or recovered from COVID-19. The repertoires were released in a freely available public database intended as a resource for research on the immune response to SARS-CoV-2. Samples came from the ongoing ImmuneRACE study (first 160 participants) plus 1,254 subjects from 6 global collaborators. Nearly every sample came with metadata listing a de-identified subject ID, COVID-19 status, age in years and sex. Where HLA class I and class II types were available, the types were taken from metadata supplied by the sample provider, not from assay-based typing.

The CDR3, cysteine through phenylalanine, is 14 amino acids long. Here the CDR3 DNA is all that survives: 42 bases in frame from base 1. V drops 2 bases and J drops 6 bases, leaving 11 bases in between. CDR1 SGHKS and CDR2 YYEKEE are derived from the germline V gene (reference sequence). Another Seattle source contributed samples from volunteer blood donors who had recovered from COVID-19. Collaborating institutions collected whole blood in K2EDTA tubes following their own protocols. For TCRbeta analysis, collaborators shipped samples as frozen whole blood, isolated PBMCs, or DNA extracted from either of those sample types. Results the study describes overall, beyond this receptor: Clinical and demographic metadata were provided uncurated, with the amount varying by source and participant.

TCRbeta CDR3 regions were amplified from genomic DNA by means of the immunoSEQ Assay, a bias-controlled multiplex PCR. The source study handled its data this way. The number of nucleated cells in each sample was estimated from the amplification of reference gene primers within the assay. To quantify the absolute abundance of each unique TCRbeta CDR3 rearrangement, sequence reads were collapsed and filtered. For each sample, productive Simpson clonality was calculated as the square root of Simpson's diversity index across productive rearrangements. The table was pulled from immuneACCESS by TCRdb, which kept in-frame rearrangements only. Such tables lose some clones; where checked, under half of the loss comes from unresolved V genes, and the rest has no known cause. The V and J calls and clone size come from that table; D and trimming were worked out from the DNA. Counted in this sample were about 200,000 clones; 70% to 85% of them appeared once. Of the sample, about 13% is held by the ten largest clones.

This clone was observed a few times. Which antigen it targets is not known. No base-level quality is on record; no much larger clone is a single base apart. This sequence originates from a man between 50 and 59 years old who had recovered from COVID-19. What was sequenced was peripheral blood. The chain joins TRBV5-5 to TRBJ2-2, and perhaps TRBD2 as D gene, on 5 matching bases. The sequenced DNA is TGTGCCAGCAGCTTCTCGGCGGGCGCCGGGGAGCTGTTTTTT. This is translated as CASSFSAGAGELFF.